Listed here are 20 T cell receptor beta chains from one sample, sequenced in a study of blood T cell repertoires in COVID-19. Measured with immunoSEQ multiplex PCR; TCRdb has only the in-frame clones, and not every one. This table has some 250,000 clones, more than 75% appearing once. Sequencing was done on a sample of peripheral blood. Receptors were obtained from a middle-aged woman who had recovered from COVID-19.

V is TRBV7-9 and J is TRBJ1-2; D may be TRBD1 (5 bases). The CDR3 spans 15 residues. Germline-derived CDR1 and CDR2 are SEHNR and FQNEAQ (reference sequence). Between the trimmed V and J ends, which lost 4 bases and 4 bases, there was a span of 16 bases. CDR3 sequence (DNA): TGTGCCAGCAGCTCGGGCCTCCAGGGTGTCTATGGCTACACCTTC. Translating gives CASSSGLQGVYGYTF.

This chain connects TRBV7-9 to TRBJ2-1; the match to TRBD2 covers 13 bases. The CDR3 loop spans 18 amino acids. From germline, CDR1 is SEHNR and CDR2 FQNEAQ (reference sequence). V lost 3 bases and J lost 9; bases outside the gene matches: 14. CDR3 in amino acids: CASSLRAGLAGAGSEQFF. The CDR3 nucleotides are TGTGCCAGCAGCTTGCGGGCTGGACTAGCGGGAGCGGGGAGTGAGCAGTTCTTC.

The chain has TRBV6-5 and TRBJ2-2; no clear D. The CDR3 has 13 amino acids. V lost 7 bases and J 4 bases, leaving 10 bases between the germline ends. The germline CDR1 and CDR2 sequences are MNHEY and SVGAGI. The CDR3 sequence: CASIPGSTGELFF. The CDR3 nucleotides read TGTGCCAGCATTCCCGGGTCCACCGGGGAGCTGTTTTTT.

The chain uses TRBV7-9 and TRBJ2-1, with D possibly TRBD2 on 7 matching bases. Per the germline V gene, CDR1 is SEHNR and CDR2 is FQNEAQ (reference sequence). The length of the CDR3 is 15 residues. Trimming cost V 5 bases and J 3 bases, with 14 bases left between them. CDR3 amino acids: CASSAQGGGYNEQFF. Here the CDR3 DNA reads TGTGCCAGCAGCGCACAGGGAGGGGGCTACAATGAGCAGTTCTTC.

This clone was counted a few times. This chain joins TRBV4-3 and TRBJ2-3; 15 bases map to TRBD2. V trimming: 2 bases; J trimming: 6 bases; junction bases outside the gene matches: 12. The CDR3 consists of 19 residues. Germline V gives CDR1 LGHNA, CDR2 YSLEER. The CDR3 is CASSQSPTGLAGGRDTQYF. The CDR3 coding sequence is TGCGCCAGCAGCCAAAGCCCCACAGGACTAGCGGGAGGGCGGGATACGCAGTATTTT.

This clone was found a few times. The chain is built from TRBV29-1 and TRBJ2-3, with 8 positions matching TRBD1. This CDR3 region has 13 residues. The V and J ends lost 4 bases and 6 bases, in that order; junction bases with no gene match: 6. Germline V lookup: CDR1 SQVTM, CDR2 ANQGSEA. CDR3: CSVATGVTDTQYF. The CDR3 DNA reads TGCAGCGTTGCGACAGGGGTCACCGATACGCAGTATTTT.

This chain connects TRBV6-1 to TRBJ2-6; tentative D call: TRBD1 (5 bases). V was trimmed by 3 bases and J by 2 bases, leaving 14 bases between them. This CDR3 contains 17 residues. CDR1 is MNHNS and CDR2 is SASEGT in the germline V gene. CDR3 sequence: CASSEGHSWAGANVLTF. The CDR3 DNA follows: TGTGCCAGCAGTGAGGGGCACTCCTGGGCTGGGGCCAACGTCCTGACTTTC.

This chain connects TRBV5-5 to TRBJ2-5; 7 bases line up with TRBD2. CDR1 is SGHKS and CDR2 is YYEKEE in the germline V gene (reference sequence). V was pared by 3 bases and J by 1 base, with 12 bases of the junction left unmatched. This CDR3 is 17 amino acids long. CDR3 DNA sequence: TGTGCCAGCAGCTACACCCCCGGGGGGAGGGCCCAAGAGACCCAGTACTTC. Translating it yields CASSYTPGGRAQETQYF.

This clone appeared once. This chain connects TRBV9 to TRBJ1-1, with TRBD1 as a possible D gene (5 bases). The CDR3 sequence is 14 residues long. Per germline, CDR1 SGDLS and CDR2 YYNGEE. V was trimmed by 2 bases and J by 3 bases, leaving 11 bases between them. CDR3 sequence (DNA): TGTGCCAGCAGCGTGTCCACGGGGGACACTGAAGCTTTCTTT. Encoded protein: CASSVSTGDTEAFF.

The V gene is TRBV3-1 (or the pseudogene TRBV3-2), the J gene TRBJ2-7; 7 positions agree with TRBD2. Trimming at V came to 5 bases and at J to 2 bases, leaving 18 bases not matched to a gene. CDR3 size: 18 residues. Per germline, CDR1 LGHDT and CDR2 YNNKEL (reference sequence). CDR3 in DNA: TGTGCCAGCAGCTGGGGGAGGGGCCGGAGGGCCCCCACCTACGAGCAGTACTTC. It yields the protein CASSWGRGRRAPTYEQYF.

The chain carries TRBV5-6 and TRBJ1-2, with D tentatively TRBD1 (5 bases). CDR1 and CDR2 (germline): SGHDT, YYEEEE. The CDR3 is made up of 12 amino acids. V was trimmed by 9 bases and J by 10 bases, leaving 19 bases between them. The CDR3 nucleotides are TGTGCCACCAGTTCTTACGGGGGAGCCTACACCTTC. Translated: CATSSYGGAYTF.

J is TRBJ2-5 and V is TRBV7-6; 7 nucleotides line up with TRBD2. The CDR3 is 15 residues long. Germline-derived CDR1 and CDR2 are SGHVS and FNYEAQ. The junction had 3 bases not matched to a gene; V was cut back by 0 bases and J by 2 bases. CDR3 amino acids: CASSLAGGAQETQYF. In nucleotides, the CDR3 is TGTGCCAGCAGCTTAGCGGGAGGGGCACAAGAGACCCAGTACTTC.

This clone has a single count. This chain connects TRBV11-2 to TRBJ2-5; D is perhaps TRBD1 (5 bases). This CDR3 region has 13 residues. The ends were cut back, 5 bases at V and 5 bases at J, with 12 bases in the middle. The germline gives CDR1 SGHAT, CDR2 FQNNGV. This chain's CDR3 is CASSRTYKETQYF. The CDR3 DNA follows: TGTGCCAGCAGCCGGACATATAAGGAGACCCAGTACTTC. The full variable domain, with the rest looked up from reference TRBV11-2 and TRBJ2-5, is EAGVAQSPRYKIIEKRQSVAFWCNPISGHATLYWYQQILGQGPKLLIQFQNNGVVDDSQLPKDRFSAERLKGVDSTLKIQPAKLEDSAVYLCASSRTYKETQYFGPGTRLLVL.

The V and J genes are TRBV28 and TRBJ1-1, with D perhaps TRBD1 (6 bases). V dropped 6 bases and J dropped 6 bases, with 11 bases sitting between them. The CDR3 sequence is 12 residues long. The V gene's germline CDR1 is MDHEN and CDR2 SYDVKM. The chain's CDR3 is CASRTGMAEAFF. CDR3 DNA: TGTGCCAGCAGAACAGGGATGGCTGAAGCTTTCTTT.

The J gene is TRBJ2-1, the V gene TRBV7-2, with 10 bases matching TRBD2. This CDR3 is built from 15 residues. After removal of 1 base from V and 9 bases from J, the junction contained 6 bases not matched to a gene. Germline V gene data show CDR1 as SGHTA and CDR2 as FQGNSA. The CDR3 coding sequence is TGTGCCAGCAGCTTAGTTCCAGCGGGAGGGGGTGAGCAGTTCTTC. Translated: CASSLVPAGGGEQFF.

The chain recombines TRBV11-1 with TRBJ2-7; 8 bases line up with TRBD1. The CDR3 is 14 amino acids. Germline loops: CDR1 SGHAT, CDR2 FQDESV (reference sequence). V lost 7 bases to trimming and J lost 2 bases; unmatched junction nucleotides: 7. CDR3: CASIQGAGAYEQYF. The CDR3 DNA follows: TGTGCCAGCATCCAGGGGGCAGGGGCCTACGAGCAGTACTTC.

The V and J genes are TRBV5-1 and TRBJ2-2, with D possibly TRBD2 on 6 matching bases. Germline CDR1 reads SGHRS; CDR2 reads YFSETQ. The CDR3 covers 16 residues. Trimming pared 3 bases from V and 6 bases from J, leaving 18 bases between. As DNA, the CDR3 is TGCGCCAGCAGCTGGAGGAGGGGCCCGGGGGCCGGGGAGCTGTTTTTT. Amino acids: CASSWRRGPGAGELFF. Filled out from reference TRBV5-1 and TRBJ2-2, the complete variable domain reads KAGVTQTPRYLIKTRGQQVTLSCSPISGHRSVSWYQQTPGQGLQFLFEYFSETQRNKGNFPGRFSGRQFSNSRSEMNVSTLELGDSALYLCASSWRRGPGAGELFFGEGSRLTVL.

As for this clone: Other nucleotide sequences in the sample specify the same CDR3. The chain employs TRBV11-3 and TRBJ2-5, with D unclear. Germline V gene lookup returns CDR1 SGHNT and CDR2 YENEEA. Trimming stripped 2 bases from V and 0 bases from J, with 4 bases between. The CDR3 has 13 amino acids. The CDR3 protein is CASSLRYQETQYF. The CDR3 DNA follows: TGTGCCAGCAGCTTACGGTACCAAGAGACCCAGTACTTC.

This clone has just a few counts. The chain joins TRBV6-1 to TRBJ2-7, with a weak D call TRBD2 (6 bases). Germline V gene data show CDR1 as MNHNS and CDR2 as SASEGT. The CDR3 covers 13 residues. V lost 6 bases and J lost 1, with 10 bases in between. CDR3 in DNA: TGTGCCAGCAGCCCAGCGGGTTCCTACGAGCAGTACTTC. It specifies CASSPAGSYEQYF.

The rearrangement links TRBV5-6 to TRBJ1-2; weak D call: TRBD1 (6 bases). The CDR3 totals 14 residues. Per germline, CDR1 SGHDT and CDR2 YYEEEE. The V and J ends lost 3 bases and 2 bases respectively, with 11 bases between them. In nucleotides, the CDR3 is TGTGCCAGCAGCTGGGAGGGGGGAAACTATGGCTACACCTTC. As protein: CASSWEGGNYGYTF.